This T cell receptor beta chain was sequenced in a study of neurological immune-mediated disorders. Germline CDR1 reads SQVTM; CDR2 reads ANQGSEA. CDR3 length: 13 amino acids. Time point here: longitudinal time-point 1 (baseline). Maryland, USA blood bank volunteers served as healthy controls. For the unsorted libraries, 2 million PBMCs stored at -80 C served as input. 5'RACE generated cDNA with 10-nucleotide random UMIs. Sequencing runs each generated in excess of 160 million TCR-beta sequences derived from 15-18 subjects. Via MiXCR, TCRdb re-called the 5' RACE reads, giving one row per CDR3 protein. Among about 53,000 distinct CDR3 sequences, roughly 10% were seen once, and the ten largest hold 1.5% to 2%.

This sequence was found in a woman aged 40 to 50 in good health. Material for sequencing was PBMCs. J is TRBJ2-7 and V is TRBV29-1; D possibly uses TRBD1 or TRBD2 (5 bases each). CDR3 protein: CVVRDVGSYEQYF. DNA for the CDR3: TGCGTTGTAAGGGACGTGGGCTCCTACGAGCAGTACTTC.